The T cell receptor beta chain described here comes from a study of blood T cells in healthy people across ages. Whole-study findings and limits: The study found more naive CD4+ cells and higher diversity in long-lived than aged donors. A roughly linear fall in TCR beta diversity per million T cells was seen with increasing age.

Next came a second PCR, run for about 7 to 12 cycles, which used a sample-barcoded 5' primer along with a J-beta primer mix. Using its own MiXCR run on the 5' RACE reads, TCRdb lists one record per CDR3 protein. In the table there are some 1.8 million distinct CDR3 sequences, about two fifths of which are singletons. This CDR3 has 14 residues. Per the germline V gene, CDR1 is MGHDK and CDR2 is SYGVNS. V lost 1 base and J lost 0, with 7 bases in between. Note on this clonotype: Antigen: not known.

Material: blood. This TCR came from a human donor in good health. This chain links TRBV25-1 with TRBJ2-7; no reliable D call. CDR3 nucleotide sequence: TGTGCCAGCAGTGAATTAAGGGCCTCCTACGAGCAGTACTTC. The encoded protein is CASSELRASYEQYF.